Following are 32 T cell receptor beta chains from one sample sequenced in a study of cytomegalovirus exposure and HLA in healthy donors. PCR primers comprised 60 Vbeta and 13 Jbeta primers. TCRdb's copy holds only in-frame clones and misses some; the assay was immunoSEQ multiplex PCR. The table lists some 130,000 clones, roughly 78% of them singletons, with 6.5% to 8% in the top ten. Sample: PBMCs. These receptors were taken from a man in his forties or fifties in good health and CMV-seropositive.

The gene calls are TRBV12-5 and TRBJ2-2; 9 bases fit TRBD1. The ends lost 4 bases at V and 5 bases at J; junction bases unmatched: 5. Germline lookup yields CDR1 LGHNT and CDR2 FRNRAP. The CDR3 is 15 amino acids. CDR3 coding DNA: TGTGCTAGTGGTTACCGGACAGGGGAGACCGGGGAGCTGTTTTTT. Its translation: CASGYRTGETGELFF.

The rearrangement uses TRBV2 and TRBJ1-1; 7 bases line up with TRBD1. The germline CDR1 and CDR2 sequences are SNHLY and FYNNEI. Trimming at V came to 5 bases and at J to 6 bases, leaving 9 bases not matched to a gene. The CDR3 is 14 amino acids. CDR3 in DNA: TGTGCCAGCAGTACCCGGGACAGCGGTTCTGAAGCTTTCTTT. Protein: CASSTRDSGSEAFF.

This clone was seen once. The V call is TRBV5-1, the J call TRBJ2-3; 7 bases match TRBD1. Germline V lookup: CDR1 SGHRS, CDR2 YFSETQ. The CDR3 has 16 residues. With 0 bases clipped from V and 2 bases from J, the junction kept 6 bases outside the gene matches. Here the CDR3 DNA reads TGCGCCAGCAGCTTGGAGGGGGCGATGAACACAGATACGCAGTATTTT. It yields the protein CASSLEGAMNTDTQYF. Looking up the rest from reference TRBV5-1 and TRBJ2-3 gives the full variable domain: KAGVTQTPRYLIKTRGQQVTLSCSPISGHRSVSWYQQTPGQGLQFLFEYFSETQRNKGNFPGRFSGRQFSNSRSEMNVSTLELGDSALYLCASSLEGAMNTDTQYFGPGTRLTVL.

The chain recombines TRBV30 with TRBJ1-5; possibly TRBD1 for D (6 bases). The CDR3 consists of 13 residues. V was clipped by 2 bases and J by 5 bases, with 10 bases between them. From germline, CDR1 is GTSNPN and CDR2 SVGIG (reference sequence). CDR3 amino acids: CAWSPDSYQPQHF. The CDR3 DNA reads TGTGCCTGGAGTCCGGACAGTTATCAGCCCCAGCATTTT.

Written as DNA, the CDR3 is TGTGCCAGCAGTTTAATTTTGGACAAACTCTCTGGAAACACCATATATTTT. As protein: CASSLILDKLSGNTIYF. The gene calls are TRBV28 and TRBJ1-3, with D tentatively TRBD1 (5 bases). Per germline, CDR1 MDHEN and CDR2 SYDVKM. Trimming pared 2 bases from V and 0 bases from J, leaving 14 bases between. The CDR3 runs to 17 residues.

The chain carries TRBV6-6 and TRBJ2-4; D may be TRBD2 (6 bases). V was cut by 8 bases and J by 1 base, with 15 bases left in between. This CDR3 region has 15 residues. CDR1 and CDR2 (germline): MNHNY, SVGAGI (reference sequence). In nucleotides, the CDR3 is TGTGCCAGCGCGGGACTTCGTCTTGCCAAAAACATTCAGTACTTC. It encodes CASAGLRLAKNIQYF.

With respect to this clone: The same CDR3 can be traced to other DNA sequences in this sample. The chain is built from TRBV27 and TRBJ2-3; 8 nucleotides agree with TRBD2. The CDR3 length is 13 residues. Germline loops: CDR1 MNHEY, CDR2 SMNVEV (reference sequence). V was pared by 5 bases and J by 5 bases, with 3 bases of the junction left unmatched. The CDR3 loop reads CASSPTSEDTQYF. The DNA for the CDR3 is TGTGCCAGCAGTCCGACTAGCGAAGATACGCAGTATTTT.

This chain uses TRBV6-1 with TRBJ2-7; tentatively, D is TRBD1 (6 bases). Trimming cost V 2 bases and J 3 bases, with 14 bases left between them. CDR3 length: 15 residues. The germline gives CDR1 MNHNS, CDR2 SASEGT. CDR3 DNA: TGTGCCAGCAGTGAACCTAGGACAGCTTACTACGAGCAGTACTTC. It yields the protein CASSEPRTAYYEQYF.

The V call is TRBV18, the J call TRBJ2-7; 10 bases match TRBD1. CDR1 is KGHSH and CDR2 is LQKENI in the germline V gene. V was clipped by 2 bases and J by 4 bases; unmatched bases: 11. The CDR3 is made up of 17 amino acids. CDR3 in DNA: TGTGCCAGCTCACCAAATCGAGGACAGGGGGAGAGGTACGAGCAGTACTTC. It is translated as CASSPNRGQGERYEQYF.

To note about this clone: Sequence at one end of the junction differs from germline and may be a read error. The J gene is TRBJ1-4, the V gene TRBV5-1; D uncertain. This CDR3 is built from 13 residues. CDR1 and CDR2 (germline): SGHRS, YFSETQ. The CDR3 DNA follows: TGCGCCAGCAGCTTGTTCGGTAATAAAAAACTGTTTTTT. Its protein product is CASSLFGNKKLFF.

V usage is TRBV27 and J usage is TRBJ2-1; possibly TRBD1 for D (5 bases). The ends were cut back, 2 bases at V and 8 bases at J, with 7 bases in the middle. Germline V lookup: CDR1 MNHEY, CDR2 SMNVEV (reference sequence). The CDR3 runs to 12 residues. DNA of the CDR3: TGTGCCAGCAGTTTACAGGGATATGAGCAGTTCTTC. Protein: CASSLQGYEQFF.

The CDR3 here is CASSRDRGGKNIQYF. CDR3 in DNA: TGTGCCAGCAGCCGCGACAGGGGAGGCAAAAACATTCAGTACTTC. The gene calls are TRBV6-5 and TRBJ2-4; 8 bases are shared with TRBD1. The germline V gene encodes CDR1 MNHEY and CDR2 SVGAGI. This CDR3 is 15 amino acids long. V shed 6 bases and J 3 bases; nucleotides not matched to a gene: 7.

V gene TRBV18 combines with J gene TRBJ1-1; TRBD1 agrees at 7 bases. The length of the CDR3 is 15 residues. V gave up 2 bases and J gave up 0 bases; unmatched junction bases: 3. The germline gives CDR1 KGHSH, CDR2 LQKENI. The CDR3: CASSPNGQVNTEAFF. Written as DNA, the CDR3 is TGTGCCAGCTCACCAAATGGACAGGTGAACACTGAAGCTTTCTTT.

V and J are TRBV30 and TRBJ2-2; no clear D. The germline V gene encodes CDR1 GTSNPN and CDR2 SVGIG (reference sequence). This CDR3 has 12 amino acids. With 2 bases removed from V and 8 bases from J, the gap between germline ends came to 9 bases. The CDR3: CAWSLRWGELFF. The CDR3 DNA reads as TGTGCCTGGAGTCTGCGGTGGGGGGAGCTGTTTTTT.

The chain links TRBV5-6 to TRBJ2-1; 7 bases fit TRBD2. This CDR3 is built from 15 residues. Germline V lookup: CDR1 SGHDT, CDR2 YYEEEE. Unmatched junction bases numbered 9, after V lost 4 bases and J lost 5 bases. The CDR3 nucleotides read TGTGCCAGCAGCCGCCTAGCGGTACCCAACAATGAGCAGTTCTTC. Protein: CASSRLAVPNNEQFF.

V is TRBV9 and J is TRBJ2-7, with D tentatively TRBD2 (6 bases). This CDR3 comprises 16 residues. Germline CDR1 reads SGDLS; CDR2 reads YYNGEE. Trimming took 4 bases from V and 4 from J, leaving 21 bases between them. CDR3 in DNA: TGTGCCAGCAGCCCAGGGAGGTCCATTTTGGGTTACGAGCAGTACTTC. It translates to CASSPGRSILGYEQYF.

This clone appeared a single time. DNA for the CDR3: TGTGCCAGCAGCTTAGATAGGGGGCGAGAGCAGTACTTC. Protein sequence: CASSLDRGREQYF. The chain joins TRBV7-9 to TRBJ2-7, with 7 positions matching TRBD1. After removal of 1 base from V and 7 bases from J, the junction contained 4 bases not matched to a gene. This CDR3 is built from 13 residues. The germline V gene has CDR1 SEHNR and CDR2 FQNEAQ (reference sequence).

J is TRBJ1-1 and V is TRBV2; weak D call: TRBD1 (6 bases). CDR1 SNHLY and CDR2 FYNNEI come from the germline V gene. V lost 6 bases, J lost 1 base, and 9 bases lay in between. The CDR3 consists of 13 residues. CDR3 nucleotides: TGTGCCAGCAGGGAGGACAGGAACACTGAAGCTTTCTTT. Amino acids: CASREDRNTEAFF. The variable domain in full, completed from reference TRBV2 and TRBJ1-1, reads EPEVTQTPSHQVTQMGQEVILRCVPISNHLYFYWYRQILGQKVEFLVSFYNNEISEKSEIFDDQFSVERPDGSNFTLKIRSTKLEDSAMYFCASREDRNTEAFFGQGTRLTVV.

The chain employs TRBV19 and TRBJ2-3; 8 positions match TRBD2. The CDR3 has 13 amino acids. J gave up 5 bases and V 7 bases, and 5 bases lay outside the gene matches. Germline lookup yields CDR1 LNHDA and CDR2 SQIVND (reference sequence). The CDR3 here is CASTSGTRDTQYF. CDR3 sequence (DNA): TGTGCCAGTACATCCGGGACTAGAGATACGCAGTATTTT.

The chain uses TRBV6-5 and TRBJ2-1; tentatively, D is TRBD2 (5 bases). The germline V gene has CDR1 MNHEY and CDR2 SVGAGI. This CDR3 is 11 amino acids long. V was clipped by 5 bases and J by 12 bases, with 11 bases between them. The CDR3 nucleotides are TGTGCCAGCAGTGAGGGTGGTTCGCAGTTCTTC. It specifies CASSEGGSQFF.

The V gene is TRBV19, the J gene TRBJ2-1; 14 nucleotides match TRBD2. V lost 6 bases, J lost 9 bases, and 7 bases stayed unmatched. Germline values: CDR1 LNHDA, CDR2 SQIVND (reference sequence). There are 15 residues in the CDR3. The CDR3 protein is CASSQGLAGAGEQFF. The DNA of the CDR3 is TGTGCCAGTAGCCAGGGACTAGCGGGAGCAGGTGAGCAGTTCTTC.

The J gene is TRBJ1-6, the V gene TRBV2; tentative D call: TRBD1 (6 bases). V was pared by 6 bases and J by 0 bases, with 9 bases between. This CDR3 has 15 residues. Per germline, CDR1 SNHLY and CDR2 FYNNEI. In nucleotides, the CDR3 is TGTGCCAGCAGGGACAGAACCTCCTATAATTCACCCCTCCACTTT. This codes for CASRDRTSYNSPLHF.

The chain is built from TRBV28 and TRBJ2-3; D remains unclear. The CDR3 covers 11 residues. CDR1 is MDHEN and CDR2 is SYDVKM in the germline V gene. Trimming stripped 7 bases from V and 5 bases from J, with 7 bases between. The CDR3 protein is CASTLGDTQYF. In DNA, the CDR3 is TGTGCCAGCACGCTCGGAGATACGCAGTATTTT.

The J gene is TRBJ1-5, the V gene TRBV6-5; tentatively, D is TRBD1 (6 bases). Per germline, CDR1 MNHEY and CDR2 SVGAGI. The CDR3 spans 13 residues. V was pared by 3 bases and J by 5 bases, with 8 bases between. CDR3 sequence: CASSYQGYQPQHF. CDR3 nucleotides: TGTGCCAGCAGTTATCAGGGGTATCAGCCCCAGCATTTT.

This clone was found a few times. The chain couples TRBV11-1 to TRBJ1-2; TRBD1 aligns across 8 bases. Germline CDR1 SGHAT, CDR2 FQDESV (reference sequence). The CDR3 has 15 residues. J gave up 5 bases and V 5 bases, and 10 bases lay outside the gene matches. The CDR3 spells CASSVSGGAGYGYTF. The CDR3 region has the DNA TGTGCCAGCAGCGTATCAGGGGGCGCAGGGTATGGCTACACCTTC.

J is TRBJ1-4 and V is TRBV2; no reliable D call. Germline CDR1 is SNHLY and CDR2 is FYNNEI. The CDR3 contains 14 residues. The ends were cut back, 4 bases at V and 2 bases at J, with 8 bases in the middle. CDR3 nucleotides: TGTGCCAGCAGTGGGGAGTGGACTAATGAAAAACTGTTTTTT. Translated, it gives CASSGEWTNEKLFF.

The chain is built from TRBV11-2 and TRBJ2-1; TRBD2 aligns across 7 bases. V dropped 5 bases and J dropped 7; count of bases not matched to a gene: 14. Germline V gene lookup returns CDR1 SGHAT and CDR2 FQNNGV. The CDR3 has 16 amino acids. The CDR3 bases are TGTGCCAGCAGCCTCTTGGGCGGGAGCTTTAAGAATGAGCAGTTCTTC. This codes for CASSLLGGSFKNEQFF.

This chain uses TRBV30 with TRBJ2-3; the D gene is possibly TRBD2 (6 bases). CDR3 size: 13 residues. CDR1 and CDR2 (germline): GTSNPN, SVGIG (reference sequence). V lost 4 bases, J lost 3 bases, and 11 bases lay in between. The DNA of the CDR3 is TGTGCCTGGAAGAGGGAGGTTACAGATACGCAGTATTTT. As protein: CAWKREVTDTQYF.

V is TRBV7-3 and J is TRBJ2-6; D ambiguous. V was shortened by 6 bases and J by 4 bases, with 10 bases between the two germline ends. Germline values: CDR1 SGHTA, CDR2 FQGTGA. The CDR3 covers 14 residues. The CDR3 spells CASSSSSGANVLTF. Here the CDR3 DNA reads TGTGCCAGCAGTTCGAGTTCCGGGGCCAACGTCCTGACTTTC.

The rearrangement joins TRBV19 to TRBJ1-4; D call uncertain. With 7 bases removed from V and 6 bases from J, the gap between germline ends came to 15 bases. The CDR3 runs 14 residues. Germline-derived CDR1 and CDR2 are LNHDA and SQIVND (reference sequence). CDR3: CASTYSSGYEKLFF. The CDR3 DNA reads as TGTGCCAGTACCTATAGTTCGGGGTATGAAAAACTGTTTTTT.

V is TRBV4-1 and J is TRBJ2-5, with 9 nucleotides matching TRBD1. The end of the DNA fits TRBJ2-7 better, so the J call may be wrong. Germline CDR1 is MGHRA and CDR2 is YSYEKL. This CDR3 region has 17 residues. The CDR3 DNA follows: TGCGCCAGCAGCCTAATCCTCCAACAGGGGGCGGATTACGAGCAGTACTTC. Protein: CASSLILQQGADYEQYF.

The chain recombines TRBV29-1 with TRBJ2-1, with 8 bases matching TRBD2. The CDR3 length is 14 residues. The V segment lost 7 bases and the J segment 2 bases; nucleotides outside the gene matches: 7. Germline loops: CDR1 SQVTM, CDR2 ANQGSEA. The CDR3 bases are TGCAGCGCTACGGGAGGGGTTACCTACAATGAGCAGTTCTTC. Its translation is CSATGGVTYNEQFF.